The T cell receptor (beta chain) described here comes from a study of tumor and adjacent non-tumor tissue in lung cancer. Findings and caveats of the study: Compared with tumor, normal lung showed significantly lower TCR diversity.

The template was RNA from unsorted bulk tissue. The library came from three nested PCR rounds adapted from ARM-PCR protocols. From the multiplex PCR reads, TCRdb called clonotypes with MiXCR, one entry per CDR3 protein. The sample includes roughly 200,000 distinct CDR3 sequences, approximately 74% seen only once; the top ten take approximately 25%. About this clonotype: Its antigen remains unknown. A much larger clone lies a single base off, so this may be a read error.

Germline V gene data show CDR1 as DFQATT and CDR2 as SNEGSKA (reference sequence). CDR3 length: 14 residues. This chain uses TRBV20-1 with TRBJ2-7; 7 nucleotides agree with TRBD1. Sequencing was done on a sample of lung tumor tissue. The receptor's source is a man aged 60 to 75 with non-small cell lung cancer. CDR3 in amino acids: CSARPGQKVYDQYF. In DNA form, the CDR3 reads TGCAGTGCTAGACCGGGACAGAAAGTCTACGACCAGTACTTC.